What follows are 29 T cell receptor beta chains derived from one specimen sequenced in a study of blood T cell repertoires in COVID-19. The data were produced by immunoSEQ multiplex PCR, yet TCRdb's version contains in-frame clones alone and is incomplete. The sample holds 300,000 to 450,000 clones; 70% to 90% are singletons and the top ten take 10%. Sequencing was carried out using peripheral blood. The receptor source for this set is a woman aged 25-40 years with COVID-19, enrolled during active disease.

V and J are TRBV7-9 and TRBJ1-4; 10 positions match TRBD1. The V segment lost 1 base and the J segment 3 bases; nucleotides outside the gene matches: 5. Germline-derived CDR1 and CDR2 are SEHNR and FQNEAQ (reference sequence). This CDR3 is 17 amino acids long. The CDR3 reads CASSLGQGARANEKLFF. The CDR3 DNA reads TGTGCCAGCAGCTTAGGACAGGGGGCGCGAGCTAATGAAAAACTGTTTTTT.

V gene TRBV19 combines with J gene TRBJ2-7; weak D call: TRBD1 (5 bases). Germline V gene data show CDR1 as LNHDA and CDR2 as SQIVND (reference sequence). Trimming removed 5 bases at V and 6 bases at J, with 11 bases between. The CDR3 is 12 amino acids. The CDR3: CASSFQGTEQYF. The CDR3 nucleotides are TGTGCCAGTAGTTTCCAGGGTACCGAGCAGTACTTC. Looking up the rest from reference TRBV19 and TRBJ2-7 gives the full variable domain: DGGITQSPKYLFRKEGQNVTLSCEQNLNHDAMYWYRQDPGQGLRLIYYSQIVNDFQKGDIAEGYSVSREKKESFPLTVTSAQKNPTAFYLCASSFQGTEQYFGPGTRLTVT.

The CDR3 DNA follows: TGTGCCAGTAGTACCCGAACGGGGATCGGCGGCTACACCTTC. It is translated as CASSTRTGIGGYTF. V is TRBV19 and J is TRBJ1-2; D gene uncertain. In germline, CDR1 is LNHDA, CDR2 SQIVND (reference sequence). The length of the CDR3 is 14 residues. V lost 4 bases and J lost 8, with 17 bases in between.

The chain uses TRBV27 and TRBJ2-7, with TRBD2 matching over 13 bases. CDR1 is MNHEY, CDR2 SMNVEV, per germline (reference sequence). This CDR3 is 15 amino acids long. V shed 3 bases, J shed 9 bases, and the junction held 8 bases outside the gene matches. The CDR3 here is CASSFFGLAGEVQYF. The CDR3, as DNA: TGTGCCAGCAGTTTTTTTGGACTAGCGGGAGAGGTGCAGTACTTC.

The gene calls are TRBV7-3 and TRBJ2-3; D is ambiguous. Looked up from germline, CDR1 is SGHTA and CDR2 is FQGTGA. This CDR3 contains 13 residues. Trimming removed 3 bases from V and 4 bases from J, with 8 bases in between. CDR3 DNA sequence: TGTGCCAGCAGCTTGTACCGGGCAGATACGCAGTATTTT. Protein sequence: CASSLYRADTQYF. Drawing the rest from reference TRBV7-3 and TRBJ2-3, the complete variable domain is GAGVSQTPSNKVTEKGKYVELRCDPISGHTALYWYRQSLGQGPEFLIYFQGTGAADDSGLPNDRFFAVRPEGSVSTLKIQRTERGDSAVYLCASSLYRADTQYFGPGTRLTVL.

The chain carries TRBV7-6 and TRBJ1-5; 10 positions match TRBD1. This CDR3 region has 16 residues. The germline CDR1 and CDR2 sequences are SGHVS and FNYEAQ. Trimming at V came to 5 bases and at J to 1 base, leaving 5 bases not matched to a gene. The CDR3 DNA reads TGTGCCAGCAGCCCGGGGACAGGGGCGAGCAATCAGCCCCAGCATTTT. Amino acid sequence: CASSPGTGASNQPQHF.

The V and J genes are TRBV29-1 and TRBJ2-5; 7 positions match TRBD2. In germline, CDR1 is SQVTM, CDR2 ANQGSEA. The CDR3 covers 13 residues. The junction had 8 bases not matched to a gene; V was cut back by 6 bases and J by 4 bases. The CDR3 sequence is CSVPSGGGETQYF. CDR3 bases: TGCAGCGTCCCCTCTGGGGGGGGAGAGACCCAGTACTTC.

This clone was detected only a few times. The chain employs TRBV10-3 and TRBJ1-3; 8 nucleotides line up with TRBD1. CDR1 and CDR2 (germline): ENHRY, SYGVKD. Trimming took 6 bases from V and 4 from J; bases not matched to a gene: 8. CDR3 length equals 15 residues. The CDR3 is CAIRTTGGTGNTIYF. DNA for the CDR3: TGTGCCATCAGAACAACAGGGGGAACAGGAAACACCATATATTTT.

This clone came up a few times. V usage is TRBV27 and J usage is TRBJ2-2, with 14 bases identical to TRBD2. Germline V gives CDR1 MNHEY, CDR2 SMNVEV (reference sequence). Unmatched junction bases numbered 10, after V lost 6 bases and J lost 4 bases. This CDR3 has 18 residues. The CDR3: CASSLTSGRVGATGELFF. CDR3 nucleotide sequence: TGTGCCAGCAGCTTGACTAGCGGGAGGGTTGGGGCCACCGGGGAGCTGTTTTTT.

The chain recombines TRBV28 with TRBJ2-7; 9 bases are shared with TRBD2. This CDR3 is built from 14 residues. Per germline, CDR1 MDHEN and CDR2 SYDVKM. The ends lost 7 bases at V and 0 bases at J; junction bases unmatched: 4. CDR3 sequence (DNA): TGTGCCAGCACCCCGGGACTAGCCTCCTACGAGCAGTACTTC. Its protein product is CASTPGLASYEQYF.

The genes are TRBV28 and TRBJ1-1; 7 positions agree with TRBD1. Germline values: CDR1 MDHEN, CDR2 SYDVKM. V was pared by 6 bases and J by 4 bases, with 5 bases of the junction left unmatched. The CDR3 is 13 amino acids. The CDR3 loop is CASSRGTATEAFF. CDR3 sequence (DNA): TGTGCCAGCAGCCGTGGGACAGCCACTGAAGCTTTCTTT.

This chain joins TRBV24-1 and TRBJ2-7; the match to TRBD1 covers 8 bases. Losses at the gene ends were 5 bases for V and 4 bases for J; bases not matched to a gene: 9. The germline gives CDR1 KGHDR, CDR2 SFDVKD. The CDR3 runs to 15 residues. The CDR3 region is CATSAPADRGYEQYF. Written as DNA, the CDR3 is TGTGCCACCAGTGCCCCCGCCGACAGGGGTTACGAGCAGTACTTC.

The chain joins TRBV4-2 to TRBJ1-2; D is unclear. The ends were cut back, 1 base at V and 8 bases at J, with 11 bases in the middle. CDR3 length: 13 residues. Germline-derived CDR1 and CDR2 are LGHNA and YNFKEQ. The CDR3 sequence: CASSQVLSPGYTF. CDR3 coding DNA: TGTGCCAGCAGCCAAGTGCTATCGCCGGGCTACACCTTC.

This clone was counted only a few times. The CDR3 protein is CASSLDDQGFNTEAFF. The CDR3 DNA follows: TGCGCCAGCAGCTTGGATGATCAGGGGTTTAACACTGAAGCTTTCTTT. The chain joins TRBV5-1 to TRBJ1-1, with a weak D call TRBD1 (6 bases). This CDR3 region has 16 residues. Germline-derived CDR1 and CDR2 are SGHRS and YFSETQ. V gave up 0 bases and J gave up 2 bases, with 14 bases separating them.

This chain joins TRBV9 and TRBJ2-1; 11 bases match TRBD2. CDR3 size: 17 residues. V trimming: 0 bases; J trimming: 3 bases; junction bases outside the gene matches: 5. The germline V gene encodes CDR1 SGDLS and CDR2 YYNGEE. CDR3 bases: TGTGCCAGCAGCGTAGCTAGCGGGAGGCAAAGCTACAATGAGCAGTTCTTC. It encodes CASSVASGRQSYNEQFF.

This rearrangement joins TRBV28 to TRBJ1-1, with 11 bases that match TRBD1. The germline V gene encodes CDR1 MDHEN and CDR2 SYDVKM. The CDR3 has 15 amino acids. With 4 bases clipped from V and 6 bases from J, the junction kept 7 bases outside the gene matches. The CDR3 is CASSSRTGGLAEAFF. The CDR3 nucleotides read TGTGCCAGCAGTTCCAGGACAGGGGGCCTAGCTGAAGCTTTCTTT.

The chain joins TRBV7-6 to TRBJ2-5; 12 nucleotides agree with TRBD2. J gave up 3 bases and V 5 bases, and 13 bases lay outside the gene matches. The CDR3 is made up of 18 amino acids. CDR1 and CDR2 from the germline V gene are SGHVS and FNYEAQ. The CDR3 region is CASSLSIETSGRKETQYF. For the CDR3, the DNA is TGTGCCAGCAGCCTCAGCATCGAGACTAGCGGGAGAAAAGAGACCCAGTACTTC.

This chain connects TRBV7-9 to TRBJ2-1, with a possible D match to TRBD1 (6 bases). The CDR3 is made up of 14 amino acids. Per the germline V gene, CDR1 is SEHNR and CDR2 is FQNEAQ (reference sequence). The V gene lost 5 bases and the J gene lost 7 bases, with 15 bases spanning the gap. The DNA for the CDR3 is TGTGCCAGCAGCCTTTCAGGGGTAGGAAATGAGCAGTTCTTC. It translates to CASSLSGVGNEQFF.

As concerns this clone: Other DNA sequences from this sample encode an identical CDR3 as well. CDR3 protein: CASSRTGSSGNTIYF. Written as DNA, the CDR3 is TGTGCCAGCAGTCGCACAGGATCCTCTGGAAACACCATATATTTT. The chain joins TRBV6-5 to TRBJ1-3; TRBD1 might be the D (5 bases). Germline V gene lookup returns CDR1 MNHEY and CDR2 SVGAGI. The CDR3 sequence is 15 residues long. Trimming took off 5 bases at V and 0 bases at J, with 11 bases between the two ends.

The chain uses TRBV7-3 and TRBJ2-1; 9 nucleotides agree with TRBD2. J lost 5 bases, V lost 4 bases, and 6 bases had no gene match. Germline CDR1 reads SGHTA; CDR2 reads FQGTGA. This CDR3 region has 15 residues. CDR3 coding DNA: TGTGCCAGCAGCTCCCTGGGACTAGCCGACAATGAGCAGTTCTTC. Its protein is CASSSLGLADNEQFF. The full variable domain, completed using reference TRBV7-3 and TRBJ2-1, is GAGVSQTPSNKVTEKGKYVELRCDPISGHTALYWYRQSLGQGPEFLIYFQGTGAADDSGLPNDRFFAVRPEGSVSTLKIQRTERGDSAVYLCASSSLGLADNEQFFGPGTRLTVL.

The chain employs TRBV5-1 and TRBJ2-4, with D possibly being TRBD1 (5 bases). Trimming cost V 3 bases and J 0 bases, with 7 bases left between them. The CDR3 totals 14 residues. CDR1 and CDR2 (germline): SGHRS, YFSETQ. CDR3 nucleotide sequence: TGCGCCAGCAGCTCGACAGTAGCCAAAAACATTCAGTACTTC. It translates to CASSSTVAKNIQYF.

J is TRBJ2-1 and V is TRBV2, with TRBD2 identical over 7 bases. Unmatched junction bases numbered 6, after V lost 8 bases and J lost 2 bases. The CDR3 runs 14 residues. Germline V CDR1 and CDR2: SNHLY, FYNNEI. The CDR3 nucleotides read TGTGCCAGCGCCGCGGGAGACACCTACAATGAGCAGTTCTTC. It encodes CASAAGDTYNEQFF.

The V and J genes are TRBV6-5 and TRBJ1-1; D might be TRBD1 (6 bases). There are 13 residues in the CDR3. Trimming pared 3 bases from V and 5 bases from J, leaving 10 bases between. Germline CDR1 MNHEY, CDR2 SVGAGI. CDR3 bases: TGTGCCAGCAGTTATCAGGGGCGTACTGAAGCTTTCTTT. Translating it yields CASSYQGRTEAFF.

The CDR3 DNA reads as TGTGCCAGCAGTTCGACTACCAATCAGGCTCGGTTCTTC. Amino acids: CASSSTTNQARFF. V is TRBV6-2 or TRBV6-3 and J is TRBJ2-1, with a weak D call TRBD2 (5 bases). The CDR3 totals 13 residues. Germline CDR1 and CDR2: MNHEY and SVGEGT. The V and J ends lost 4 bases and 15 bases respectively, with 19 bases between them.

V is TRBV28 and J is TRBJ1-1; possibly TRBD1 for D (5 bases). The CDR3 runs 16 residues. CDR1 is MDHEN, CDR2 SYDVKM, per germline. V was shortened by 3 bases and J by 3 bases, with 17 bases between the two germline ends. The CDR3 nucleotides read TGTGCCAGCAGTTTCCTCACGAGACAGCATCACACTGAAGCTTTCTTT. Translating it yields CASSFLTRQHHTEAFF.

The J gene is TRBJ2-7, the V gene TRBV6-2 or TRBV6-3, with 7 bases lining up with TRBD1. This CDR3 comprises 17 residues. V was clipped by 0 bases and J by 3 bases; unmatched bases: 11. The germline CDR1 and CDR2 sequences are MNHEY and SVGEGT. The CDR3 reads CASSYSTFGTDYYEQYF. In DNA form, the CDR3 reads TGTGCCAGCAGTTACTCGACATTTGGGACAGACTACTACGAGCAGTACTTC.

The chain links TRBV5-6 to TRBJ2-1, with TRBD1 as a possible D gene (7 bases). Germline V gene data show CDR1 as SGHDT and CDR2 as YYEEEE. The CDR3 contains 16 residues. Trimming removed 6 bases from V and 6 bases from J, with 22 bases in between. The CDR3 loop reads CASTSSEEGAFNEQFF. The CDR3, as DNA: TGTGCCAGCACCTCATCCGAGGAGGGGGCTTTCAATGAGCAGTTCTTC.

The sample holds one count of this clone. The chain uses TRBV13 and TRBJ2-7, with D unresolved. The germline V and J ends were trimmed by 2 bases and 4 bases, with 9 bases remaining between them. This CDR3 region has 13 residues. From germline, CDR1 is PRHDT and CDR2 FYEKMQ (reference sequence). CDR3 sequence: CASSLFSKYEQYF. CDR3 in DNA: TGTGCCAGCAGCTTATTTAGTAAATACGAGCAGTACTTC.

The CDR3 sequence: CASSSRTGGSETQYF. The DNA for the CDR3 is TGTGCCAGCAGTTCGAGGACAGGGGGCTCGGAGACCCAGTACTTC. This sequence joins TRBV28 and TRBJ2-5; 11 bases are shared with TRBD1. CDR3 length: 15 amino acids. V dropped 4 bases and J dropped 5; count of bases not matched to a gene: 6. The germline V gene encodes CDR1 MDHEN and CDR2 SYDVKM.